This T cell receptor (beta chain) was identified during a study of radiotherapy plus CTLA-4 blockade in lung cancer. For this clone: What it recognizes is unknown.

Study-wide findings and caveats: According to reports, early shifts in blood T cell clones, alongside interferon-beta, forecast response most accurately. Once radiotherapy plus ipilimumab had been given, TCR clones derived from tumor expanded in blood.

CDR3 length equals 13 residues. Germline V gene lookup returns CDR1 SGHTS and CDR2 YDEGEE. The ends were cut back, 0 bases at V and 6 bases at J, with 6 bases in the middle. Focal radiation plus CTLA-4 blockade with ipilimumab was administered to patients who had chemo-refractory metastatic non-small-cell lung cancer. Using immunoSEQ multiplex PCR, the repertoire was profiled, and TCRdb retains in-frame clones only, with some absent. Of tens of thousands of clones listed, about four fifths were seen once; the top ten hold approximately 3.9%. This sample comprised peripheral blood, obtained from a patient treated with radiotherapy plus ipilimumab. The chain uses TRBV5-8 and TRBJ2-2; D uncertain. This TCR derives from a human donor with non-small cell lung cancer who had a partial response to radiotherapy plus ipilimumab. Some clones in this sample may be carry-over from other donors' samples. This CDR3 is CASSLDAAGELFF. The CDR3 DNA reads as TGTGCCAGCAGCTTGGATGCGGCCGGGGAGCTGTTTTTT.